This is a list of T cell receptor beta chains from one sample in a study of T cells in Graves' hyperthyroidism and ophthalmopathy. Each CDR3 protein gets one entry after TCRdb re-called the multiplex PCR reads with MiXCR. The table lists 550,000 to 700,000 distinct CDR3 sequences, 14% to 15% of them singletons, with approximately 4.3% in the top ten. Specimen: blood. These receptors were obtained from a woman aged 40 to 55 with Graves' ophthalmopathy. Both conserved end residues are part of each CDR3. D genes are given only for firm matches. Clone size is shown for a subset of rows, as once, few, many or a class of expanded clone.

TRBV28	11	TRBJ1-6	-	many	TGTGCCACCACCAGGGATTCACCCCTCCACTTT	CATTRDSPLHF
TRBV6-2/TRBV6-3	13	TRBJ2-7	TRBD1	once	TGTGCCACCGCGACAGGGTCCACCTACGAGCAGTACTTC	CATATGSTYEQYF
TRBV5-1	15	TRBJ2-7	TRBD2	few	TGCGCCAGCAGGCGTCTAGCGGGAGTAGGGTACGAGCAGTACTTC	CASRRLAGVGYEQYF
TRBV6-1	14	TRBJ1-2	-	many	TGTGCCAGCAGTGAAGTCGCGGGGGCTAATGGCTACACCTTC	CASSEVAGANGYTF
TRBV7-9	14	TRBJ1-2	TRBD1	few	TGTGCCAGCAGCGCAGGGGGTAGGAACTATGGCTACACCTTC	CASSAGGRNYGYTF
TRBV28	14	TRBJ1-2	-	-	TGTGCCAGCACTATGACGGGGGAGGACTATGGCTACACCTTC	CASTMTGEDYGYTF
TRBV6-1	18	TRBJ1-1	-	few	TGTGCCAGCAGTGAAATTAGACTGGACGTCTTTATGAACACTGAAGCTTTCTTT	CASSEIRLDVFMNTEAFF
TRBV2	13	TRBJ1-2	TRBD1	many	TGTGCCAGCAGCATTACAGGGGTATGGGGCTACACCTTC	CASSITGVWGYTF
TRBV28	14	TRBJ1-1	-	many	TGTGCCAGCAGTTCGGCCCCTAGTAGCTCTGAAGCTTTCTTT	CASSSAPSSSEAFF
TRBV12-3/TRBV12-4	13	TRBJ2-5	-	many	TGTGCCAGCAGTTTAGACGCGAGGGAGACCCAGTACTTC	CASSLDARETQYF
TRBV29-1	13	TRBJ1-2	TRBD1	-	TGCAGCGTGACAGGGGGCCCGACCTATGGCTACACCTTC	CSVTGGPTYGYTF
TRBV6-1	13	TRBJ2-7	-	many	TGTGCCAGCAGTGACGGACAGACCTACGAGCAGTACTTC	CASSDGQTYEQYF
TRBV6-1	15	TRBJ1-2	-	many	TGTGCCAGCAGAAGGACAGTCCTAATTAACTATGGCTACACCTTC	CASRRTVLINYGYTF
TRBV7-2	15	TRBJ1-5	TRBD1	-	TGTGCCAGCAGCTCGGGAGGGACAGCGGGTCAGCCCCAGCATTTT	CASSSGGTAGQPQHF
TRBV6-5	14	TRBJ1-1	-	many	TGTGCCAGCAACGATGTCGACGTGAACACTGAAGCTTTCTTT	CASNDVDVNTEAFF
TRBV7-8	15	TRBJ1-1	TRBD1	many	TGTGCCAGCAGCTTAGGGTGGGGGCAGGGGGTTTTAGCTTTCTTT	CASSLGWGQGVLAFF
TRBV12-3/TRBV12-4	16	TRBJ1-5	TRBD1	-	TGTGCCAGCAGCACCCGGGACAGCGATAGCAATCAGCCCCAGCATTTT	CASSTRDSDSNQPQHF
TRBV5-1	14	TRBJ2-7	-	many	TGCGCCAGCAGCTTGGCCCCAGGAGGGCAGGGCAAGTACTTC	CASSLAPGGQGKYF
TRBV11-2	14	TRBJ2-3	TRBD2	many	TGTGCCAGCAGCTTAGGGGACTACACAGATACGCAGTATTTT	CASSLGDYTDTQYF
TRBV14	14	TRBJ2-5	-	-	TGTGCCAGCAGCCAAGACTATGGCCAAGTGACCCAGTACTTC	CASSQDYGQVTQYF
TRBV7-2	17	TRBJ2-7	TRBD2	many	TGTGCCAGCAGCTTTTCCAGCGGGAGGGCCCGTCGATACGAGCAGTACTTC	CASSFSSGRARRYEQYF
TRBV6-2/TRBV6-3	14	TRBJ1-2	TRBD1	many	TGTGCCAGCAGTCACTCGGACAGGAGCTATGGCTACACCTTC	CASSHSDRSYGYTF
TRBV20-1	14	TRBJ1-1	-	many	TGCAGTGCTAGCGGCGGGCACAGGAGCGCTGAAGCTTTCTTT	CSASGGHRSAEAFF
TRBV20-1	12	TRBJ1-1	-	many	TGCAGTGCTAGTCGGGATGGGACTGAAGCTTTCTTT	CSASRDGTEAFF
TRBV20-1	14	TRBJ1-5	TRBD1	-	TGCAGTGCTTCGCAGGGGGCTAGCAATCAGCCCCAGCATTTT	CSASQGASNQPQHF
TRBV7-2	13	TRBJ2-2	-	many	TGTGCCAGCAGTTGGAAAGCCTCCGGGGAGCTGTTTTTT	CASSWKASGELFF
TRBV28	16	TRBJ1-2	-	many	TGTGCCAGCAGGGCCCCCGAGGGAGGGGGGAAGTATGGCTACACCTTC	CASRAPEGGGKYGYTF
TRBV28	14	TRBJ2-7	TRBD2	many	TGTGCCAGCAGAACCGGGACTAGTTCCTACGAGCAGTACTTC	CASRTGTSSYEQYF
TRBV7-2	16	TRBJ2-5	TRBD2	many	TGTGCCAGCACCCCGGGGGGAGGCGGGAGAGGGGAGACCCAGTACTTC	CASTPGGGGRGETQYF
TRBV28	15	TRBJ2-5	TRBD1	many	TGTGCCAGCAGCCCTAATTATGACAGGGGGGAGACCCAGTACTTC	CASSPNYDRGETQYF
TRBV24-1	13	TRBJ1-2	-	many	TGTGCCACCAGTGATCCAGGGGTCTATGGCTACACCTTC	CATSDPGVYGYTF
TRBV12-3/TRBV12-4	14	TRBJ1-1	-	-	TGTGCCAGCAGACCTAGCGGCCCCTTGGGTGAAGCTTTCTTT	CASRPSGPLGEAFF
TRBV20-1	14	TRBJ2-5	-	once	TGCAGTGCTAGAGACAAGGACTCTAGGGAGACCCAGTACTTC	CSARDKDSRETQYF
TRBV6-5	15	TRBJ2-5	-	many	TGTGCCAGCAGTTACTCGATAGGGATTGGCGACACCCAGTACTTC	CASSYSIGIGDTQYF
TRBV6-5	16	TRBJ2-4	TRBD2	many	TGTGCCAGCAGTTACCGTCTAGCGGGAGGGCCAAACATTCAGTACTTC	CASSYRLAGGPNIQYF
TRBV11-2	16	TRBJ2-7	-	many	TGTGCCAGCAGACCGCCGGTGGGGCTCAGCTCCTACGAGCAGTACTTC	CASRPPVGLSSYEQYF
TRBV6-5	16	TRBJ1-5	-	many	TGTGCCAGCAGACCATCCACAGGGATGGGCAATCAGCCCCAGCATTTT	CASRPSTGMGNQPQHF
TRBV20-1	14	TRBJ2-7	-	-	TGCAGTGCTAGTAGGGTTAGCGGTACCTACGAGCAGTACTTC	CSASRVSGTYEQYF
TRBV27	15	TRBJ2-2	TRBD1	many	TGTGCCAGCAGTCAACAGGGGGCCAACACCGGGGAGCTGTTTTTT	CASSQQGANTGELFF
TRBV28	15	TRBJ2-5	TRBD2	-	TGTGCCAGCGAACCTCTAGCGGGGGAAGTAGAGACCCAGTACTTC	CASEPLAGEVETQYF
TRBV7-2	15	TRBJ2-2	-	many	TGTGCCAGCAGCTGGGGCCCAAGCGTGACCGGGGAGCTGTTTTTT	CASSWGPSVTGELFF
TRBV6-1	14	TRBJ1-1	-	-	TGTGCCAGCACTAGAGGACAGCCGGTGACTGAAGCTTTCTTT	CASTRGQPVTEAFF
TRBV7-3	17	TRBJ2-2	TRBD2	many	TGTGCCAGCAGCGAATACTCTGGACTAGCGGGAACCGGGGAGCTGTTTTTT	CASSEYSGLAGTGELFF
TRBV29-1	13	TRBJ2-7	-	-	TGCAGCGTTGTCTATTTTACCCGGGGCGAGCAGTACTTC	CSVVYFTRGEQYF
TRBV7-9	14	TRBJ2-7	-	many	TGTGCCAGCAGCTTAGGCGGCAGGGGTTGGGAGCAGTACTTC	CASSLGGRGWEQYF
TRBV6-5	13	TRBJ1-1	-	many	TGTGCCAGCAGATCAACAGAGGAGGCTGAAGCTTTCTTT	CASRSTEEAEAFF
TRBV20-1	18	TRBJ2-5	TRBD1	many	TGCAGTGCTAGAGATCCGGACAGGGGGCGCTTGGATCAAGAGACCCAGTACTTC	CSARDPDRGRLDQETQYF
TRBV5-1	13	TRBJ2-2	-	-	TGCGCCAGCAGCTTGCCCCACACCGGGGAGCTGTTTTTT	CASSLPHTGELFF
TRBV5-6	14	TRBJ1-2	-	-	TGTGCCAGCAGCTTGGGGCGTCCTAACTATGGCTACACCTTC	CASSLGRPNYGYTF
TRBV6-2/TRBV6-3	11	TRBJ2-4	TRBD2	many	TGTGCCAGCAGTCACGGGACTAGTGAGTACTTC	CASSHGTSEYF